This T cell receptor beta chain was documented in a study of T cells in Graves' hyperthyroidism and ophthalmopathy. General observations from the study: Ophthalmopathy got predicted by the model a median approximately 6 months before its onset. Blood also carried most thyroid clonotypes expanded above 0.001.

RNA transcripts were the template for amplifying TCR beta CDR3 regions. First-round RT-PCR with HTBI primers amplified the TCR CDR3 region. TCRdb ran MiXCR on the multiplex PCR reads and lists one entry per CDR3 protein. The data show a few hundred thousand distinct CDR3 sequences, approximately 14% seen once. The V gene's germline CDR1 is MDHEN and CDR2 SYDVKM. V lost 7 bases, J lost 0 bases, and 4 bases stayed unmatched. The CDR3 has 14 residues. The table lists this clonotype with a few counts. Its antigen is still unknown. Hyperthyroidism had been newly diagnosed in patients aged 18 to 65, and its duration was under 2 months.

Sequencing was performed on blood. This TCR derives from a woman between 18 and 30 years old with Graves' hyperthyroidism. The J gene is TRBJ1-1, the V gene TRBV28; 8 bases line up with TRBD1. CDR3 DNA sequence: TGTGCCAGCACTTGGGGACAGGTGAACACTGAAGCTTTCTTT. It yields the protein CASTWGQVNTEAFF.